A single sample is the source of the 17 T cell receptor beta chains below, sequenced in a study of response to subunit inactivated influenza vaccine. In TCRdb, the RT-PCR reads were re-called with MiXCR into one record per CDR3 protein. This sample has 400,000 to 650,000 distinct CDR3 sequences, with more than 7% found just once. The sample consisted of PBMCs from blood, taken less than 25 months after vaccination. The receptors were gathered from a man between 50 and 75 years old who received an inactivated influenza vaccine.

This clonotype was observed a few times. This chain uses TRBV20-1 with TRBJ2-3, with D unclear. The germline V and J ends were trimmed by 0 bases and 0 bases, with 10 bases remaining between them. The CDR3 runs 15 residues. Germline assignment: CDR1 DFQATT and CDR2 SNEGSKA (reference sequence). The CDR3 coding sequence is TGCAGTGCTAGAGATACGGTAGAAAGCACAGATACGCAGTATTTT. Amino acids: CSARDTVESTDTQYF.

This clonotype was recorded a few times. The J gene is TRBJ2-2, the V gene TRBV7-9; D gene unclear. Germline V lookup: CDR1 SEHNR, CDR2 FQNEAQ (reference sequence). V lost 1 base and J lost 1, with 7 bases in between. This CDR3 comprises 15 residues. Here the CDR3 reads CASSLDRWNTGELFF. The CDR3 DNA follows: TGTGCCAGCAGCTTAGATCGATGGAACACCGGGGAGCTGTTTTTT.

The chain carries TRBV20-1 and TRBJ2-2; D gene unclear. Per germline, CDR1 DFQATT and CDR2 SNEGSKA (reference sequence). The CDR3 contains 11 residues. Trimming cost V 5 bases and J 4 bases, with 5 bases left between them. The CDR3 loop reads CSAGPTGELFF. CDR3 nucleotide sequence: TGCAGTGCTGGGCCCACCGGGGAGCTGTTTTTT.

Many counts were recorded for this clonotype. The V call is TRBV27, the J call TRBJ2-2, with TRBD2 matching 10 bases. The ends lost 5 bases at V and 0 bases at J; junction bases unmatched: 12. Germline V lookup: CDR1 MNHEY, CDR2 SMNVEV (reference sequence). The CDR3 covers 19 residues. CDR3 sequence reads: CASSQWALSGRTNTGELFF. CDR3 bases: TGTGCCAGCAGTCAATGGGCGCTTAGCGGGAGGACGAACACCGGGGAGCTGTTTTTT.

There are a few counts of this clonotype. V gene TRBV25-1 combines with J gene TRBJ2-3; the D is unclear. The germline V gene has CDR1 MGHDK and CDR2 SYGVNS. Trimming stripped 7 bases from V and 3 bases from J, with 11 bases between. This CDR3 contains 13 residues. The CDR3 DNA reads as TGTGCCAGCACTAGGTCCTTTACAGATACGCAGTATTTT. Translation: CASTRSFTDTQYF.

The sample holds a few counts of this clonotype. The V gene is TRBV5-1, the J gene TRBJ2-1; a possible D gene is TRBD1 (5 bases). Deletions cut 5 bases from V and 5 bases from J, with 14 bases between. The CDR3 is made up of 14 amino acids. In germline, CDR1 is SGHRS, CDR2 YFSETQ. CDR3 protein: CASRQDVGNNEQFF. CDR3 nucleotides: TGCGCCAGCAGACAGGATGTGGGGAACAATGAGCAGTTCTTC. Drawing the rest from reference TRBV5-1 and TRBJ2-1, the complete variable domain is KAGVTQTPRYLIKTRGQQVTLSCSPISGHRSVSWYQQTPGQGLQFLFEYFSETQRNKGNFPGRFSGRQFSNSRSEMNVSTLELGDSALYLCASRQDVGNNEQFFGPGTRLTVL.

This clonotype was detected a few times. This chain joins TRBV3-1 and TRBJ2-3; TRBD1 matches at 8 bases. Per the germline V gene, CDR1 is LGHDT and CDR2 is YNNKEL (reference sequence). The CDR3 has 15 residues. Germline trimming cut 3 bases from V and 5 bases from J; bases unmatched to any gene: 7. CDR3 protein: CASSHDPGGKDTQYF. The CDR3 DNA is TGTGCCAGCAGCCATGATCCAGGGGGCAAAGATACGCAGTATTTT.

With respect to this clonotype: The junction shows a germline mismatch at one end, possibly a read error. The chain links TRBV5-1 to TRBJ2-1, with TRBD1 identical over 8 bases. Germline CDR1 and CDR2: SGHRS and YFSETQ. The CDR3 consists of 12 residues. CDR3 DNA sequence: TGCGCCAGCAGCCCAGAGGGGGCAGGGGGCGTCTTC. It translates to CASSPEGAGGVF.

The J gene is TRBJ2-1, the V gene TRBV9, with D maybe TRBD2 (6 bases). Trimming removed 4 bases from V and 9 bases from J, with 20 bases in between. The germline V gene has CDR1 SGDLS and CDR2 YYNGEE. This CDR3 contains 15 residues. CDR3 coding DNA: TGTGCCAGCAGCCGTGGTGGGACTTGGGGCGGTGAGCAGTTCTTC. Translation: CASSRGGTWGGEQFF.

The chain recombines TRBV11-2 with TRBJ2-1; 7 bases line up with TRBD2. Germline V lookup: CDR1 SGHAT, CDR2 FQNNGV. With V trimmed by 0 bases and J by 9 bases, 5 bases remained unmatched. This CDR3 is 14 amino acids long. The CDR3 reads CASSLERTGGEQFF. The CDR3 DNA follows: TGTGCCAGCAGCTTAGAAAGGACGGGGGGTGAGCAGTTCTTC.

The sample holds a few counts of this clonotype. This chain connects TRBV6-1 to TRBJ2-7; TRBD1 matches at 9 bases. The germline V gene encodes CDR1 MNHNS and CDR2 SASEGT. After removal of 5 bases from V and 4 bases from J, the junction contained 9 bases not matched to a gene. This CDR3 region has 15 residues. The CDR3 here is CASSTQGQGIYEQYF. In DNA, the CDR3 is TGTGCCAGCAGTACACAGGGACAGGGAATATACGAGCAGTACTTC.

This clonotype was picked up many times. The chain uses TRBV7-2 and TRBJ1-2, with no clear D. V shed 3 bases and J shed 3 bases, with 11 bases lying between them. The CDR3 contains 14 residues. Germline V gene data show CDR1 as SGHTA and CDR2 as FQGNSA. CDR3 coding DNA: TGTGCCAGCAGCTTTATCAGTACAGACTATGGCTACACCTTC. Protein: CASSFISTDYGYTF.

The sample holds a few counts of this clonotype. This chain links TRBV20-1 with TRBJ2-7; no reliable D call. Trimming cost V 1 base and J 2 bases, with 12 bases left between them. Germline V gene data show CDR1 as DFQATT and CDR2 as SNEGSKA (reference sequence). This CDR3 spans 14 amino acids. The CDR3 DNA sequence: TGCAGTGCTAGAGGCCACGGGTACCCCTACGAGCAGTACTTC. Protein product: CSARGHGYPYEQYF.

This clonotype appeared many times. V and J are TRBV20-1 and TRBJ2-1; D not certain. Between the trimmed V and J ends, which lost 6 bases and 1 base, there was a span of 7 bases. Germline V gene data show CDR1 as DFQATT and CDR2 as SNEGSKA (reference sequence). CDR3 length: 12 residues. CDR3 nucleotides: TGCAGTGCCCCCCCTTCCTACAATGAGCAGTTCTTC. Amino acid sequence: CSAPPSYNEQFF.

V is TRBV5-5 and J is TRBJ2-2; 7 positions match TRBD2. This CDR3 region has 16 residues. The germline V gene encodes CDR1 SGHKS and CDR2 YYEKEE (reference sequence). J was trimmed by 2 bases and V by 2 bases; bases with no gene match: 6. The CDR3 spells CASSLGLADNTGELFF. CDR3 bases: TGTGCCAGCAGCTTAGGGCTAGCGGACAACACCGGGGAGCTGTTTTTT.

The sample holds many counts of this clonotype. This sequence joins TRBV27 and TRBJ2-7; 7 bases are shared with TRBD1. This CDR3 is 14 amino acids long. V lost 2 bases to trimming and J lost 6 bases; unmatched junction nucleotides: 7. The germline V gene has CDR1 MNHEY and CDR2 SMNVEV (reference sequence). The CDR3 sequence: CASSLTRQGREQYF. CDR3 sequence (DNA): TGTGCCAGCAGTTTAACCCGACAGGGTCGCGAGCAGTACTTC.

This clonotype has more than one count but fewer than ten. The chain joins TRBV28 to TRBJ1-2, with D tentatively TRBD1 (5 bases). Trimming cost V 2 bases and J 6 bases, with 13 bases left between them. In germline, CDR1 is MDHEN, CDR2 SYDVKM. There are 14 residues in the CDR3. CDR3 nucleotide sequence: TGTGCCAGCAGTTTAATGAACGGGGCCGATGGCTACACCTTC. Residues: CASSLMNGADGYTF.